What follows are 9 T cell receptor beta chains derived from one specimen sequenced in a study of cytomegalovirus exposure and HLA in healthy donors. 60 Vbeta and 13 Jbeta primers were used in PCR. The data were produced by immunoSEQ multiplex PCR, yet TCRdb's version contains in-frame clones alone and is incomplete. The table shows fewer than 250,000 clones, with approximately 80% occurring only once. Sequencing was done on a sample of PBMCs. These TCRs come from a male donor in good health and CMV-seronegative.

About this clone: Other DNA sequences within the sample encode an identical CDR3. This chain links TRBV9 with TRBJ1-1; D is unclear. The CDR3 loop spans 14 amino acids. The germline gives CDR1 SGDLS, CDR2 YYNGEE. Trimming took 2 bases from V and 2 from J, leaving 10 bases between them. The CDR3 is CASSVAGGNTEAFF. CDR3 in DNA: TGTGCCAGCAGCGTCGCAGGAGGTAACACTGAAGCTTTCTTT.

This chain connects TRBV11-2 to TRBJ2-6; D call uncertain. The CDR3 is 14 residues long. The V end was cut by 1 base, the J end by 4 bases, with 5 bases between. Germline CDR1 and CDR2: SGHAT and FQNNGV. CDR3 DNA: TGTGCCAGCAGCTTAGGAGCCGGGGCCAACGTCCTGACTTTC. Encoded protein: CASSLGAGANVLTF.

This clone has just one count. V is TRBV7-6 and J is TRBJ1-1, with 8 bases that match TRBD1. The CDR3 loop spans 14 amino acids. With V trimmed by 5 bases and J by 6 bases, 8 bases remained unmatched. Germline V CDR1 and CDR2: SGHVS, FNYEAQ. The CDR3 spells CASSPAGGLAEAFF. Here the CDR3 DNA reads TGTGCCAGCAGCCCCGCAGGGGGCCTCGCTGAAGCTTTCTTT.

The CDR3 spells CASGYQTNYGYTF. The CDR3 nucleotides are TGTGCTAGTGGTTATCAGACTAACTATGGCTACACCTTC. The chain uses TRBV12-5 and TRBJ1-2; D gene unclear. The CDR3 consists of 13 residues. Per germline, CDR1 LGHNT and CDR2 FRNRAP. V lost 4 bases and J 0 bases, leaving 6 bases between the germline ends.

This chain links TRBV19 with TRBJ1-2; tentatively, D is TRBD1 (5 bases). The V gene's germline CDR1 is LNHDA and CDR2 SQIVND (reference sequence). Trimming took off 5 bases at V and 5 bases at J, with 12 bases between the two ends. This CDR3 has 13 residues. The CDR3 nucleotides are TGTGCCAGTAGTCCAACGACAGTTTATGGCTACACCTTC. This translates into CASSPTTVYGYTF.

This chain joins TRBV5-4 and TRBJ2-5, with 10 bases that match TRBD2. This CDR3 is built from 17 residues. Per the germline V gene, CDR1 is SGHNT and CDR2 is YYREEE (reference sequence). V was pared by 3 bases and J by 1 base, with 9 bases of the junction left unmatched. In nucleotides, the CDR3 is TGTGCCAGCAGCTCTAAATCACTAGCGGGGTCCCAAGAGACCCAGTACTTC. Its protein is CASSSKSLAGSQETQYF.

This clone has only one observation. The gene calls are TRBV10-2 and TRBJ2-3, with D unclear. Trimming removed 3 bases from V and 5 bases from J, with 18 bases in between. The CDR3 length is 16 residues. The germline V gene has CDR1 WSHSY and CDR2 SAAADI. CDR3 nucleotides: TGCGCCAGCAGTGACTTTACGGGTCCTTCGGGAGATACGCAGTATTTT. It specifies CASSDFTGPSGDTQYF.

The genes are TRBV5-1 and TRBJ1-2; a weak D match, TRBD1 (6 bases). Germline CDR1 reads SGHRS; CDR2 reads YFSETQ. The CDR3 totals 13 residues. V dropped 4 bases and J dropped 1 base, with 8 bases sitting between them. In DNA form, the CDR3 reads TGCGCCAGCAGCGCGGACAGTAACTATGGCTACACCTTC. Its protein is CASSADSNYGYTF.

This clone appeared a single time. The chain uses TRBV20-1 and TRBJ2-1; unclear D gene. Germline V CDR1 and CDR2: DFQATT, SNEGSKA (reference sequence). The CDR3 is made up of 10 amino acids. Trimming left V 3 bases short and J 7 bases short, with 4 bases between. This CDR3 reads CSASPNEQFF. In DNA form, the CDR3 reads TGCAGTGCTAGCCCTAATGAGCAGTTCTTC.